This T cell receptor beta chain was sequenced during a study of blood T cell repertoires in COVID-19. As for the study in general: Samples of COVID-19 (acute and convalescent) were obtained from the United States, Italy and Spain.

Trimming left V 3 bases short and J 2 bases short, with 14 bases between. The CDR3 sequence is 16 residues long. Germline V gives CDR1 MNHEY, CDR2 SMNVEV (reference sequence). Only in-frame clones appear in the TCRdb table, and some are missing; sequencing was by immunoSEQ multiplex PCR. The table shows around 400,000 clones, with more than 70% occurring only once. The clonotype was recovered from a woman aged 55-69 years with COVID-19, enrolled during active disease. The sequenced sample consisted of peripheral blood. V and J are TRBV27 and TRBJ1-5, with D tentatively TRBD1 (6 bases). CDR3 amino acids: CASSFGRGRGNQPQHF. CDR3 in DNA: TGTGCCAGCAGTTTCGGCAGGGGCAGGGGCAATCAGCCCCAGCATTTT.